This TCR beta chain was identified in a study of human CD8 memory T cell subsets. Extraction of RNA, which was performed with an RNeasy Mini Kit, drew on duplicate vials of 150,000 sorted CD8+ T cells per subset. The authors made TCR beta libraries using UMI-labeled 5' RACE. TCRdb re-analyzed the 5' RACE reads; it lists each CDR3 protein once, without DNA. The specimen's table records about 4,800 distinct CDR3 sequences. This CDR3 region has 14 residues. Per germline, CDR1 MGHDK and CDR2 SYGVNS. This chain links TRBV25-1 with TRBJ1-2; TCRdb gives TRBD1 as the D gene, but with no DNA this cannot be confirmed. This TCR derives from a human donor in good health. The specimen was CD8+ effector memory T cells (TEM) sorted from PBMCs. The subset here: effector memory CD8 T cells, CCR7- CD45RO+ CD95+. CDR3 protein: CASSDGEGARGYTF.